This T cell receptor (beta chain) stems from a study of CD8+CD57+ T cells in acquired aplastic anemia. The wider study: Mean DNA quantity obtained from sorted CD4+ and CD8+ cells was about 3.2 ug.

About this clonotype: Its antigen is unidentified.

TCR beta VDJ and CDR3 profiles were obtained from a genomic DNA template. One entry per CDR3 protein, called by TCRdb with MiXCR from the reads. The repertoire holds some 68,000 distinct CDR3 sequences, with under 65% as singletons. The V gene lost 4 bases and the J gene lost 8 bases, with 17 bases spanning the gap. Germline V gives CDR1 SQVTM, CDR2 ANQGSEA. The CDR3 has 13 amino acids. Study observations and caveats: Overlapping CD8+ CDR3 repertoires of patients and controls contained approximately 29 shared sequences. A significant difference in CD8+ Simpson's diversity between patients and controls was not found.

Sequencing input: sorted CD4+, CD8+, or CD8+CD57+ T cells (not recorded which) from PBMCs. The TCR was taken from a human donor in good health, serving as a control. This chain links TRBV29-1 with TRBJ1-2; weak D call: TRBD1 (6 bases). The CDR3 DNA reads as TGCAGCGTTGGAGGACAGATAGGAGGGGGCTACACCTTC. Amino acid sequence: CSVGGQIGGGYTF.